This TCR beta chain was sequenced in a study of blood T cell repertoires in COVID-19. Only in-frame clones appear in the TCRdb table, and some are missing; sequencing was by immunoSEQ multiplex PCR. Of over 150,000 clones listed, over 65% were seen once; the top ten hold approximately 1.8%. This clone was counted a single time. Germline values: CDR1 KGHSH, CDR2 LQKENI. The CDR3 has 14 residues. Trimming at V came to 2 bases and at J to 7 bases, leaving 2 bases not matched to a gene. This TCR derives from an older man with acute or convalescent COVID-19. Source material: peripheral blood. V is TRBV18 and J is TRBJ1-5; 10 nucleotides match TRBD1. The chain's CDR3 is CASSPDRGQQPQHF. As DNA, the CDR3 is TGTGCCAGCTCACCAGACAGGGGGCAACAGCCCCAGCATTTT.